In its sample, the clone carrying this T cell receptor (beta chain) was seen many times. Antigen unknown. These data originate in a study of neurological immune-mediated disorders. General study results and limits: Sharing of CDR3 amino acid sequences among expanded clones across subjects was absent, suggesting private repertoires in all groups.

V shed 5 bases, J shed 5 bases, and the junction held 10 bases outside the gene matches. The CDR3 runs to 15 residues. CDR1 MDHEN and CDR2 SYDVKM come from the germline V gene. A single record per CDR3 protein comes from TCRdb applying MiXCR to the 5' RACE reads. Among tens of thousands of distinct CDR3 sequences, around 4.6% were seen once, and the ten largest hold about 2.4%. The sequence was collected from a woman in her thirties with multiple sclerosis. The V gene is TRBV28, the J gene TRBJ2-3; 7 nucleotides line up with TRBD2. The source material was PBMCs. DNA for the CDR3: TGTGCCAGCAGTAGTCCTAGCGGAGAGGGAGATACGCAGTATTTT. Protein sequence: CASSSPSGEGDTQYF.